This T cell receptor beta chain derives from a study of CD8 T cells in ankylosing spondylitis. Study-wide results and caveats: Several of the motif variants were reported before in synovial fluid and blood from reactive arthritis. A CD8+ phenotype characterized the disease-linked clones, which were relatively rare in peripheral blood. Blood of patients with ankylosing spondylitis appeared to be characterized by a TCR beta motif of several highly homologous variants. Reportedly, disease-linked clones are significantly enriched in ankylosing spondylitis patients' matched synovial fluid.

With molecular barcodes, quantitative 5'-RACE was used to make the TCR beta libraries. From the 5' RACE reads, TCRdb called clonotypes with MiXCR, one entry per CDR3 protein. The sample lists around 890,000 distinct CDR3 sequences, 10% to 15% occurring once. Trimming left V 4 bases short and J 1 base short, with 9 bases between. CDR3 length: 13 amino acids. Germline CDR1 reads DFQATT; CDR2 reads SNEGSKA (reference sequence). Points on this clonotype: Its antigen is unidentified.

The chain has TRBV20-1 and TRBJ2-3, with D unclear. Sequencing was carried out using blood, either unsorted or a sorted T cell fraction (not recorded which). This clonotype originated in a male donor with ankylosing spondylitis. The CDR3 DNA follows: TGCAGTGCTATTCCACGGGGCACAGATACGCAGTATTTT. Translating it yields CSAIPRGTDTQYF.